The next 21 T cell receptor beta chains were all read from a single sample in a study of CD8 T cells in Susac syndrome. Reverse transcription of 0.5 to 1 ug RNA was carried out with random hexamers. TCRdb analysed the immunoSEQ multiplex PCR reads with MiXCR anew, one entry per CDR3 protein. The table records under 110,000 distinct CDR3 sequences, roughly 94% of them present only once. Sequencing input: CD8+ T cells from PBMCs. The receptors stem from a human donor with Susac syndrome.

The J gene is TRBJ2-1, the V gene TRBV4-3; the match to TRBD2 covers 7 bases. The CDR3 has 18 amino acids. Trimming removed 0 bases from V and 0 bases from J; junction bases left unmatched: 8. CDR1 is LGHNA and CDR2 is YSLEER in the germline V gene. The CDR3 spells CASSQEGLAETSYNEQFF. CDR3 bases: TGCGCCAGCAGCCAAGAAGGGCTAGCGGAGACCTCCTACAATGAGCAGTTCTTC.

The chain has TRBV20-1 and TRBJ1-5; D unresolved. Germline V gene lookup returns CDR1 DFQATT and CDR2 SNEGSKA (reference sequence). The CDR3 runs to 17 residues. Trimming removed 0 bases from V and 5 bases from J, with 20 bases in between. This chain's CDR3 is CSARDVEGLEDYQPQHF. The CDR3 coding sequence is TGCAGTGCTAGAGATGTGGAGGGTCTCGAGGATTATCAGCCCCAGCATTTT.

CDR3 sequence: CSARELRALNTEAFF. The CDR3 DNA sequence: TGCAGTGCTAGGGAGCTTAGGGCCCTGAACACTGAAGCTTTCTTT. This chain connects TRBV20-1 to TRBJ1-1; D is undetermined. CDR1 and CDR2 (germline): DFQATT, SNEGSKA (reference sequence). CDR3 length equals 15 residues. Trimming stripped 3 bases from V and 0 bases from J, with 14 bases between.

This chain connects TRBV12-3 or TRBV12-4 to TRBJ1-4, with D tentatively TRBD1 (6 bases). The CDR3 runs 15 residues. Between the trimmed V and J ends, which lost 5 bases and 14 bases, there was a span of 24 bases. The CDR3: CASSPPGQPVGSLFF. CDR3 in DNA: TGTGCCAGCAGTCCTCCTGGACAGCCAGTAGGATCTCTGTTTTTT.

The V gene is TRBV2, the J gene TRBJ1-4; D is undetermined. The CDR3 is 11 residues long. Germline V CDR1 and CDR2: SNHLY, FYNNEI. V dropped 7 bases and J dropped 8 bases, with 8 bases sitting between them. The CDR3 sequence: CASMDAEKLFF. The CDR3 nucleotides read TGTGCCAGCATGGACGCAGAAAAACTGTTTTTT.

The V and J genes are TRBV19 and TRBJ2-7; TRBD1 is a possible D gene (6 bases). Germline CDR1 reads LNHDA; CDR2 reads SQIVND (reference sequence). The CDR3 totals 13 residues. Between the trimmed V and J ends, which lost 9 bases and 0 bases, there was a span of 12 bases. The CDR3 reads CASRDITSYEQYF. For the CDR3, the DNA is TGTGCCAGCCGGGACATCACCTCCTACGAGCAGTACTTC.

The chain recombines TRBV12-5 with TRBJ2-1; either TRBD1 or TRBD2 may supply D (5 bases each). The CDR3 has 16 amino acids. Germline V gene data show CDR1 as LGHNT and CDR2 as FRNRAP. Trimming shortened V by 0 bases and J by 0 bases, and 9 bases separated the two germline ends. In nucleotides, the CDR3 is TGTGCTAGTGGTTTGGTATCCGGGGCCTCCTACAATGAGCAGTTCTTC. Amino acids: CASGLVSGASYNEQFF.

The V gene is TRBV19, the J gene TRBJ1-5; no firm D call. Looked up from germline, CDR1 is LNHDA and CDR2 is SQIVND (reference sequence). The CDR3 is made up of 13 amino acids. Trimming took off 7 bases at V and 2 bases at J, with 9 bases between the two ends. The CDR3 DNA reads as TGTGCCAGTAACCCAGTTGGCAATCAGCCCCAGCATTTT. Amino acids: CASNPVGNQPQHF.

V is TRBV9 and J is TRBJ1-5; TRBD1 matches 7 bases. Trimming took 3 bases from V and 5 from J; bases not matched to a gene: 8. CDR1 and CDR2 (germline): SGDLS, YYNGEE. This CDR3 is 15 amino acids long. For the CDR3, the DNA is TGTGCCAGCAGCGCGACCGACGACAGGGATCAGCCCCAGCATTTT. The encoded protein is CASSATDDRDQPQHF. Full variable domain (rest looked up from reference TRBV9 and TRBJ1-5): DSGVTQTPKHLITATGQRVTLRCSPRSGDLSVYWYQQSLDQGLQFLIQYYNGEERAKGNILERFSAQQFPDLHSELNLSSLELGDSALYFCASSATDDRDQPQHFGDGTRLSIL.

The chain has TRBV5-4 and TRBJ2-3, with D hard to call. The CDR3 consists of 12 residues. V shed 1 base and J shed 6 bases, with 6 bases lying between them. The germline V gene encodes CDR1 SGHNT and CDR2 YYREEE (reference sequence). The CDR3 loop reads CASSLSSDTQYF. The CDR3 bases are TGTGCCAGCAGCTTGAGCTCCGATACGCAGTATTTT.

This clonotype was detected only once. CDR3 region: CASSPGGAEQYF. CDR3 DNA: TGTGCCAGCAGCCCAGGTGGGGCCGAGCAGTACTTC. The rearrangement joins TRBV7-9 to TRBJ2-7; D perhaps matches TRBD1 (5 bases). Germline values: CDR1 SEHNR, CDR2 FQNEAQ (reference sequence). Trimming pared 5 bases from V and 6 bases from J, leaving 11 bases between. This CDR3 has 12 amino acids.

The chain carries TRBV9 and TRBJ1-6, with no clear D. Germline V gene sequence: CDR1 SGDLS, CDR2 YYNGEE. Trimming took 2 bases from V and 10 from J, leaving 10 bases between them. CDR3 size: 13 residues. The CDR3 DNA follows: TGTGCCAGCAGCGTGCATATCGGGTCACCCCTCCACTTT. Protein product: CASSVHIGSPLHF. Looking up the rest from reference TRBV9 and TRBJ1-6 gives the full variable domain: DSGVTQTPKHLITATGQRVTLRCSPRSGDLSVYWYQQSLDQGLQFLIQYYNGEERAKGNILERFSAQQFPDLHSELNLSSLELGDSALYFCASSVHIGSPLHFGNGTRLTVT.

This CDR3 is CSVDAGTGNNEQFF. CDR3 nucleotides: TGCAGCGTTGACGCCGGGACAGGGAACAATGAGCAGTTCTTC. The V gene is TRBV29-1, the J gene TRBJ2-1; 9 bases line up with TRBD1. V trimming: 3 bases; J trimming: 5 bases; junction bases outside the gene matches: 5. Looked up from germline, CDR1 is SQVTM and CDR2 is ANQGSEA. The CDR3 is 14 amino acids.

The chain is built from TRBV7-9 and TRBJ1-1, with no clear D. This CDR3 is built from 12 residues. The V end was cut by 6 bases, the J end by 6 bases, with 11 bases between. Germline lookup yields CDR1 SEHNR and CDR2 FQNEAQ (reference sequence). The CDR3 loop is CASSRGGSEAFF. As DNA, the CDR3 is TGTGCCAGCAGTCGGGGAGGCTCTGAAGCTTTCTTT.

CDR3 DNA: TGCGCCAGCAGCCCGCTGACTAGCGGGGGGCCTCAAGAGACCCAGTACTTC. Translating it yields CASSPLTSGGPQETQYF. V is TRBV5-1 and J is TRBJ2-5; 13 positions match TRBD2. The CDR3 sequence is 17 residues long. Losses at the gene ends were 4 bases for V and 2 bases for J; bases not matched to a gene: 8. CDR1 SGHRS and CDR2 YFSETQ come from the germline V gene.

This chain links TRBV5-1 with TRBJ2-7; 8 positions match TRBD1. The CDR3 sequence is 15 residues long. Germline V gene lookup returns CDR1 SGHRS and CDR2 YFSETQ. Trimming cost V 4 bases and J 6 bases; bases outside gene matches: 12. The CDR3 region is CASSLGNRGATEQYF. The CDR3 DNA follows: TGCGCCAGCAGCCTGGGAAACAGGGGGGCGACCGAGCAGTACTTC.

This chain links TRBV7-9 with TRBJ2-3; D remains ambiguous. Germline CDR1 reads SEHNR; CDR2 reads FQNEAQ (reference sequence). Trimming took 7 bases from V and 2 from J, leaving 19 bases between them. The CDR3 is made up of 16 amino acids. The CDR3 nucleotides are TGTGCCAGCAACCCAGCTTTCCTGCGGACCACAGATACGCAGTATTTT. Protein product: CASNPAFLRTTDTQYF. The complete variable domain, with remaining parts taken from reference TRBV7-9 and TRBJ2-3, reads DTGVSQNPRHKITKRGQNVTFRCDPISEHNRLYWYRQTLGQGPEFLTYFQNEAQLEKSRLLSDRFSAERPKGSFSTLEIQRTEQGDSAMYLCASNPAFLRTTDTQYFGPGTRLTVL.

CDR3 sequence reads: CASSTPGGYEQYF. Here the CDR3 DNA reads TGTGCCAGCAGTACCCCGGGCGGCTACGAGCAGTACTTC. J is TRBJ2-7 and V is TRBV12-3 or TRBV12-4; D gene ambiguous. This CDR3 spans 13 amino acids. V lost 5 bases and J lost 3, with 11 bases in between.

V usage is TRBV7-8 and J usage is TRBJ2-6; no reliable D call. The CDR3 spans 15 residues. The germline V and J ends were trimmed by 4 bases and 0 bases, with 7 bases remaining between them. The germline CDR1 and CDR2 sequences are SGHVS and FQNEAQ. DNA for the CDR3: TGTGCCAGCAGCTCCACCATCTCTGGGGCCAACGTCCTGACTTTC. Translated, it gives CASSSTISGANVLTF.

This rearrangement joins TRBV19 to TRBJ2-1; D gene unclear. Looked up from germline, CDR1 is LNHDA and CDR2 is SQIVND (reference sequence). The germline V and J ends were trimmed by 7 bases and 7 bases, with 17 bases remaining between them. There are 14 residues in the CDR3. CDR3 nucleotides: TGTGCCAGTAAGTACGTCCTGGATCGAAATGAGCAGTTCTTC. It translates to CASKYVLDRNEQFF.

CDR3 nucleotides: TGTGCCAGCAGTTCCCAGGGTCTGACCTATGGCTACACCTTC. This translates into CASSSQGLTYGYTF. The rearrangement uses TRBV12-3 or TRBV12-4 and TRBJ1-2, with D possibly being TRBD1 (5 bases). The CDR3 sequence is 14 residues long. Trimming cost V 4 bases and J 4 bases, with 13 bases left between them.